What follows are 3 T cell receptor beta chains derived from one specimen sequenced in a study of blood T cell repertoires in COVID-19. Profiled with immunoSEQ multiplex PCR; TCRdb holds only in-frame clones, not every one. The sample contains about 140,000 clones, about 88% of which appear only once. Sequenced: peripheral blood. These receptors were taken from a human donor in a cohort sampled during active COVID-19.

As regards this clone: The identical CDR3 is also encoded by other nucleotide sequences in the sample. J is TRBJ2-3 and V is TRBV6-2 or TRBV6-3; TRBD2 matches 10 bases. V trimming: 2 bases; J trimming: 2 bases; junction bases outside the gene matches: 7. Germline CDR1 reads MNHEY; CDR2 reads SVGEGT. The CDR3 totals 17 residues. For the CDR3, the DNA is TGTGCCAGCAGTTACGGGGCTAGCGGGGGCCTCACAGATACGCAGTATTTT. This codes for CASSYGASGGLTDTQYF.

This chain uses TRBV23-1 with TRBJ2-2; 9 bases align to TRBD1. TRBV23-1 is classed as an ORF, of uncertain function. The V and J ends lost 3 bases and 8 bases, in that order; junction bases with no gene match: 22. The CDR3 is 20 amino acids. The CDR3 sequence: CASSHTWVRGQGKSRGELFF. The CDR3 DNA reads TGCGCCAGCAGTCACACATGGGTAAGGGGACAGGGAAAATCCCGAGGGGAGCTGTTTTTT.

The J gene is TRBJ2-1, the V gene TRBV6-2 or TRBV6-3; TRBD1 aligns across 10 bases. J lost 0 bases, V lost 4 bases, and 3 bases had no gene match. Germline-derived CDR1 and CDR2 are MNHEY and SVGEGT. The CDR3 is made up of 16 amino acids. The CDR3 sequence is CASSSRTGGSYNEQFF. The CDR3 DNA sequence: TGTGCCAGCAGTTCCAGGACAGGGGGCTCCTACAATGAGCAGTTCTTC.